This T cell receptor beta chain was identified in a study of cytomegalovirus exposure and HLA in healthy donors. Regarding the study as a whole: Common viral pathogens seemed, in a later analysis, to connect with several of the most significant clusters. In an earlier analysis, about 87% or about 30%: the productive usage of most TCR beta V segments.

Regarding this clone: Its antigen is as yet unknown.

This CDR3 has 14 amino acids. The V and J ends lost 5 bases and 13 bases respectively, with 18 bases between them. Germline V gene lookup returns CDR1 SGHVS and CDR2 FNYEAQ. PCR was performed using 60 Vbeta and 13 Jbeta primers. The protocol was immunoSEQ multiplex PCR, while the TCRdb copy is restricted to in-frame clones and leaves out a portion. The sample contains 150,000 to 200,000 clones, around 84% of which appear only once. This clonotype was sampled from a middle-aged woman in good health and CMV-seronegative. The sample comprised PBMCs. The J gene is TRBJ1-6, the V gene TRBV7-6, with no clear D. CDR3 coding DNA: TGTGCCAGCAGCACGGGAGAGGGCCAAGCGCCCCTCCACTTT. Translation: CASSTGEGQAPLHF. Full variable domain (missing parts from reference TRBV7-6 and TRBJ1-6): GAGVSQSPRYKVTKRGQDVALRCDPISGHVSLYWYRQALGQGPEFLTYFNYEAQQDKSGLPNDRFSAERPEGSISTLTIQRTEQRDSAMYRCASSTGEGQAPLHFGNGTRLTVT.